This paragraph reports one T cell receptor beta chain. The data were obtained in a study of technical replicates of blood from a handful of donors. Generated by immunoSEQ multiplex PCR, the TCRdb table keeps only in-frame clones and is missing some. The sample contains 77,000 or so clones, just under 95% of which appear only once. Sequencing was carried out using T cells isolated from PBMCs. The TCR comes from a human donor in good health.

The CDR3 here is CASSLAGDTEQYF. CDR3 in DNA: TGTGCCAGCAGCTTAGCAGGCGACACCGAGCAGTACTTC. The V and J genes are TRBV7-8 and TRBJ2-7; unclear D gene. V was trimmed by 0 bases and J by 6 bases, leaving 9 bases between them. Germline V gene lookup returns CDR1 SGHVS and CDR2 FQNEAQ. This CDR3 spans 13 amino acids.